These 28 T cell receptor beta chains originate from one sample sequenced in a study of control samples from healthy donors and cancer patients. Profiling relied on immunoSEQ multiplex PCR, and the TCRdb table lists in-frame clones only, not all of them. The sample yields about 270,000 clones, almost 85% seen once. The sequenced sample was PBMCs. The receptor set was obtained from a woman aged 60-70 years with lung cancer.

The chain combines TRBV11-2 with TRBJ1-2; 7 positions match TRBD1. Germline lookup yields CDR1 SGHAT and CDR2 FQNNGV. V was pared by 5 bases and J by 4 bases, with 10 bases of the junction left unmatched. The CDR3 has 15 amino acids. The CDR3 sequence is CASSTLTGNPYGYTF. CDR3 DNA: TGTGCCAGCAGCACATTGACAGGGAATCCCTATGGCTACACCTTC.

V usage is TRBV6-5 and J usage is TRBJ1-3, with D tentatively TRBD1 (6 bases). This CDR3 comprises 16 residues. Germline V gives CDR1 MNHEY, CDR2 SVGAGI. Trimming pared 2 bases from V and 0 bases from J, leaving 11 bases between. Here the CDR3 DNA reads TGTGCCAGCAGTTACGCGGACAGCCGCTCTGGAAACACCATATATTTT. Protein sequence: CASSYADSRSGNTIYF.

V is TRBV6-6 and J is TRBJ2-7; D is possibly TRBD1 (6 bases). Germline values: CDR1 MNHNY, CDR2 SVGAGI (reference sequence). The CDR3 spans 12 residues. The germline V and J ends were trimmed by 6 bases and 7 bases, with 13 bases remaining between them. CDR3: CASRQGPGEQYF. DNA of the CDR3: TGTGCCAGCAGACAGGGTCCGGGAGAGCAGTACTTC.

As concerns this clone: Additional DNA sequences in this sample encode the identical CDR3. The genes are TRBV6-5 and TRBJ2-1; possibly TRBD2 for D (6 bases). CDR1 and CDR2 (germline): MNHEY, SVGAGI. The CDR3 has 13 amino acids. Trimming stripped 6 bases from V and 4 bases from J, with 10 bases between. The DNA for the CDR3 is TGTGCCAGCAGCCGGGACTCTTACAATGAGCAGTTCTTC. Translating gives CASSRDSYNEQFF.

The chain couples TRBV7-8 to TRBJ2-7; 7 nucleotides match TRBD2. V lost 5 bases, J lost 0 bases, and 7 bases stayed unmatched. The CDR3 is made up of 15 amino acids. The V gene's germline CDR1 is SGHVS and CDR2 FQNEAQ. The CDR3 nucleotides read TGTGCCAGCAGCCGGGCACGCGGGAGCTCCTACGAGCAGTACTTC. Translation: CASSRARGSSYEQYF.

The chain carries TRBV9 and TRBJ2-1; 8 bases map to TRBD2. V shed 4 bases and J 7 bases; nucleotides not matched to a gene: 10. Germline CDR1 reads SGDLS; CDR2 reads YYNGEE. The CDR3 runs to 15 residues. CDR3: CASSPTGTSRNEQFF. Here the CDR3 DNA reads TGTGCCAGCAGCCCGACCGGGACTAGTCGGAATGAGCAGTTCTTC.

The V call is TRBV6-6, the J call TRBJ2-7; 7 nucleotides match TRBD1. The length of the CDR3 is 13 residues. Germline values: CDR1 MNHNY, CDR2 SVGAGI (reference sequence). J was trimmed by 4 bases and V by 8 bases; bases with no gene match: 8. CDR3 nucleotides: TGTGCCAGCGGAACCGGGACAGAATACGAGCAGTACTTC. This translates into CASGTGTEYEQYF.

The J gene is TRBJ1-6, the V gene TRBV18; D is perhaps TRBD1 (5 bases). CDR3 length equals 16 residues. Germline V gene lookup returns CDR1 KGHSH and CDR2 LQKENI. Trimming took 0 bases from V and 9 from J, leaving 15 bases between them. The CDR3 DNA sequence: TGTGCCAGCTCACCACCGGGGCCAGGCGTTGGTTCACCCCTCCACTTT. This gives the protein CASSPPGPGVGSPLHF.

The chain uses TRBV4-1 and TRBJ2-1; 12 nucleotides align to TRBD2. V was clipped by 3 bases and J by 5 bases; unmatched bases: 8. Per germline, CDR1 MGHRA and CDR2 YSYEKL. The CDR3 has 17 amino acids. The CDR3 sequence is CASSHHPLAGGNNEQFF. The CDR3 region has the DNA TGCGCCAGCAGCCACCACCCACTAGCGGGGGGCAACAATGAGCAGTTCTTC.

The CDR3 sequence: CASSLGPGTLSYEQYF. CDR3 nucleotides: TGCGCCAGCAGCTTGGGTCCCGGGACGCTATCCTACGAGCAGTACTTC. This sequence joins TRBV5-1 and TRBJ2-7; perhaps D is TRBD1 or TRBD2 (5 bases each). V was shortened by 0 bases and J by 1 base, with 14 bases between the two germline ends. The CDR3 totals 16 residues. Germline CDR1 is SGHRS and CDR2 is YFSETQ.

A word on this clone: Other DNA sequences in the same sample also yield this CDR3. J is TRBJ2-3 and V is TRBV10-1; D not resolved. This CDR3 region has 12 residues. V lost 0 bases and J lost 3, with 1 base in between. From germline, CDR1 is WNHNN and CDR2 SYGVQD (reference sequence). The CDR3 loop reads CASSESTDTQYF. CDR3 nucleotides: TGCGCCAGCAGTGAGTCGACAGATACGCAGTATTTT.

The chain carries TRBV6-2 or TRBV6-3 and TRBJ2-3; TRBD2 agrees at 12 bases. V shed 2 bases and J 6 bases; nucleotides not matched to a gene: 6. The CDR3 covers 16 residues. From germline, CDR1 is MNHEY and CDR2 SVGEGT. The CDR3 loop is CASSYPSGGDRDTQYF. As DNA, the CDR3 is TGTGCCAGCAGTTACCCTAGCGGGGGGGATCGGGATACGCAGTATTTT.

The rearrangement links TRBV5-1 to TRBJ2-1; the D is unclear. CDR1 and CDR2 (germline): SGHRS, YFSETQ. The CDR3 loop spans 15 amino acids. The germline V and J ends were trimmed by 0 bases and 5 bases, with 12 bases remaining between them. CDR3 in amino acids: CASSLEGLSNNEQFF. CDR3 sequence (DNA): TGCGCCAGCAGCTTGGAAGGGCTAAGTAACAATGAGCAGTTCTTC.

The chain employs TRBV19 and TRBJ1-2, with D possibly TRBD1 on 5 matching bases. Germline assignment: CDR1 LNHDA and CDR2 SQIVND (reference sequence). The CDR3 runs to 15 residues. V lost 5 bases, J lost 8 bases, and 21 bases lay in between. The DNA of the CDR3 is TGTGCCAGTAGTCCCTCAGGGCGGAGTTGGCGGGGCTACACCTTC. Translated: CASSPSGRSWRGYTF.

The chain joins TRBV5-1 to TRBJ2-3; no definite D call. The CDR3 runs 15 residues. Germline lookup yields CDR1 SGHRS and CDR2 YFSETQ. Deletions cut 0 bases from V and 3 bases from J, with 11 bases between. Written as DNA, the CDR3 is TGCGCCAGCAGCTTGGATGTGGGATCGACAGATACGCAGTATTTT. Its protein product is CASSLDVGSTDTQYF. Based on the CDR3 plus reference TRBV5-1 and TRBJ2-3, the full variable domain is KAGVTQTPRYLIKTRGQQVTLSCSPISGHRSVSWYQQTPGQGLQFLFEYFSETQRNKGNFPGRFSGRQFSNSRSEMNVSTLELGDSALYLCASSLDVGSTDTQYFGPGTRLTVL.

The chain is built from TRBV6-5 and TRBJ2-7; the D gene could be TRBD1 or TRBD2 (5 bases each). Germline CDR1 reads MNHEY; CDR2 reads SVGAGI. The V gene lost 6 bases and the J gene lost 3 bases, with 12 bases spanning the gap. The CDR3 sequence is 13 residues long. CDR3 nucleotide sequence: TGTGCCAGCAGCTGGGACCGAGACTACGAGCAGTACTTC. Residues: CASSWDRDYEQYF.

This clone was counted once. The chain has TRBV7-2 and TRBJ2-1, with 12 bases matching TRBD2. Germline V gene sequence: CDR1 SGHTA, CDR2 FQGNSA. The V segment lost 4 bases and the J segment 3 bases; nucleotides outside the gene matches: 1. The CDR3 is made up of 15 amino acids. The CDR3 sequence: CASSSTSGGYNEQFF. The CDR3 DNA follows: TGTGCCAGCAGCTCGACTAGCGGGGGCTACAATGAGCAGTTCTTC.

This rearrangement joins TRBV11-2 to TRBJ1-3; no reliable D call. Trimming stripped 3 bases from V and 10 bases from J, with 10 bases between. Germline CDR1 and CDR2: SGHAT and FQNNGV. The CDR3 sequence is 12 residues long. CDR3 region: CASSFQPATIYF. In nucleotides, the CDR3 is TGTGCCAGCAGCTTTCAACCGGCGACCATATATTTT.

J is TRBJ1-2 and V is TRBV28; possible D gene TRBD1, 6 bases. The CDR3 is 13 residues long. Germline V CDR1 and CDR2: MDHEN, SYDVKM. With 6 bases removed from V and 3 bases from J, the gap between germline ends came to 11 bases. This chain's CDR3 is CASRQGFYYGYTF. CDR3 DNA sequence: TGTGCCAGCAGACAGGGATTCTACTATGGCTACACCTTC.

This chain uses TRBV19 with TRBJ1-5, with D unresolved. In germline, CDR1 is LNHDA, CDR2 SQIVND (reference sequence). There are 15 residues in the CDR3. Trimming took 3 bases from V and 3 from J, leaving 12 bases between them. The CDR3 protein is CASSIQDLPNQPQHF. The CDR3 nucleotides read TGTGCCAGTAGTATCCAGGACCTGCCCAATCAGCCCCAGCATTTT.

This clone came up a few times. Distinct nucleotide sequences in the sample also encode this CDR3. J is TRBJ1-1 and V is TRBV29-1; D possibly corresponds to TRBD1 (5 bases). Germline CDR1 SQVTM, CDR2 ANQGSEA. CDR3 length: 10 residues. V was pared by 7 bases and J by 5 bases, with 8 bases between. CDR3 amino acids: CSGGGTEAFF. The CDR3 bases are TGCAGCGGGGGGGGAACTGAAGCTTTCTTT.

The chain carries TRBV18 and TRBJ1-4, with 7 bases identical to TRBD1. The CDR3 is 14 residues long. Per germline, CDR1 KGHSH and CDR2 LQKENI. The V segment lost 3 bases and the J segment 8 bases; nucleotides outside the gene matches: 6. The CDR3 loop reads CASSPYRTGEKLFF. As DNA, the CDR3 is TGTGCCAGCTCACCTTATAGGACAGGCGAAAAACTGTTTTTT.

The chain carries TRBV28 and TRBJ1-4; D not certain. The CDR3 is 14 amino acids. Trimming left V 5 bases short and J 0 bases short, with 7 bases between. Germline loops: CDR1 MDHEN, CDR2 SYDVKM. CDR3 nucleotides: TGTGCCAGCAGTCATCCAACAACTAATGAAAAACTGTTTTTT. Its protein is CASSHPTTNEKLFF.

This chain uses TRBV29-1 with TRBJ2-2; D perhaps matches TRBD1 (5 bases). The CDR3 totals 14 residues. In germline, CDR1 is SQVTM, CDR2 ANQGSEA. The V and J ends lost 6 bases and 4 bases respectively, with 15 bases between them. The CDR3 nucleotides read TGCAGCGTCCGGGCACAGGACCCCACCGGGGAGCTGTTTTTT. Translation gives CSVRAQDPTGELFF.

This clone has a single count. The gene calls are TRBV2 and TRBJ2-6, with D perhaps TRBD2 (5 bases). The CDR3 loop spans 17 amino acids. Germline V CDR1 and CDR2: SNHLY, FYNNEI. V lost 3 bases to trimming and J lost 0 bases, with 12 bases between them. For the CDR3, the DNA is TGTGCCAGCAGTGAGATGCGAGGGTTCTCTGGGGCCAACGTCCTGACTTTC. This sequence encodes CASSEMRGFSGANVLTF. The whole variable domain, remainder taken from reference TRBV2 and TRBJ2-6, is EPEVTQTPSHQVTQMGQEVILRCVPISNHLYFYWYRQILGQKVEFLVSFYNNEISEKSEIFDDQFSVERPDGSNFTLKIRSTKLEDSAMYFCASSEMRGFSGANVLTFGAGSRLTVL.

The chain recombines TRBV30 with TRBJ2-7; a weak D match, TRBD1 (5 bases). Germline CDR1 is GTSNPN and CDR2 is SVGIG (reference sequence). Trimming stripped 0 bases from V and 6 bases from J, with 15 bases between. This CDR3 contains 14 residues. The CDR3 sequence: CAWSVGGAGFEQYF. As DNA, the CDR3 is TGTGCCTGGAGTGTAGGTGGGGCAGGGTTCGAGCAGTACTTC.

This clone has only a few counts. This chain joins TRBV5-6 and TRBJ1-4, with D perhaps matching TRBD1 (5 bases). From germline, CDR1 is SGHDT and CDR2 YYEEEE. CDR3 size: 13 residues. V gave up 3 bases and J gave up 8 bases, with 11 bases separating them. The CDR3 spells CASSYWGYEKLFF. CDR3 in DNA: TGTGCCAGCAGCTACTGGGGGTACGAAAAACTGTTTTTT.

This rearrangement joins TRBV5-6 to TRBJ1-2; 7 bases align to TRBD1. CDR1 SGHDT and CDR2 YYEEEE come from the germline V gene. The CDR3 is 14 residues long. J lost 0 bases, V lost 3 bases, and 2 bases had no gene match. The chain's CDR3 is CASSWDSANYGYTF. The CDR3 DNA reads as TGTGCCAGCAGCTGGGACAGCGCTAACTATGGCTACACCTTC.